A selection of T cell receptor beta chains follows, all from one sample in a study of CD4 and CD8 cells across lung adenocarcinoma regions. Using its own MiXCR run on the PCR reads, TCRdb lists one record per CDR3 protein. The repertoire holds thousands of distinct CDR3 sequences, with around 51% as singletons. The sequenced sample consisted of CD4+ T cells from the center of a lung tumor. All receptors come from a female donor with lung adenocarcinoma. The CD4 and CD8 labels of this study may be unreliable. Each CDR3 is given with its conserved first and last residue. The D gene is left open where the match is weak. Rows may omit the clone size; those that give it use once, few, many or a size class.

v_gene: TRBV6-1
abundance: .
j_gene: TRBJ2-3
d_gene: .
CDR3nt: TGTGCGGGGCGAGGGGCGGGGGACAAAGATACGCAGTATTTT
CDR3aa: CAGRGAGDKDTQYF

v_gene: TRBV6-1
abundance: once
j_gene: TRBJ2-1
d_gene: .
CDR3nt: TGTGCCAGCAGTGAAGCAACCCACAATGAGCAGTTCTTC
CDR3aa: CASSEATHNEQFF

v_gene: TRBV27
abundance: .
j_gene: TRBJ2-7
d_gene: .
CDR3nt: TGTGCCAGCAGGGAGATTGGGCAGCTAGGCCCAGATACGCAGTACTTC
CDR3aa: CASREIGQLGPDTQYF

v_gene: TRBV4-1
abundance: .
j_gene: TRBJ2-3
d_gene: .
CDR3nt: TGCGCCAGGAGGCAAGGGGGAGGGGGCACAGATACGCAGTATTTT
CDR3aa: CARRQGGGGTDTQYF

v_gene: TRBV25-1
abundance: few
j_gene: TRBJ2-3
d_gene: .
CDR3nt: TGTGCCAGCATCGGGCAACTCGAGGAGACGCAGTATTTC
CDR3aa: CASIGQLEETQYF

v_gene: TRBV7-2
abundance: large
j_gene: TRBJ2-1
d_gene: .
CDR3nt: TGTGCCAGCAGCTTTACGGGAGAGGGCCCCGACGAGCAGTTCTTC
CDR3aa: CASSFTGEGPDEQFF

v_gene: TRBV6-5
abundance: .
j_gene: TRBJ2-7
d_gene: TRBD1
CDR3nt: TGTGCCAGCAGTACTGGGGGGACAGGGGGCTACGAGCAGTACTTC
CDR3aa: CASSTGGTGGYEQYF

v_gene: TRBV6-1
abundance: .
j_gene: TRBJ2-2
d_gene: TRBD2
CDR3nt: TGTGCCAGCAGACCCATGAGCGGGGCGCAGTTTTTT
CDR3aa: CASRPMSGAQFF

v_gene: TRBV6-5
abundance: few
j_gene: TRBJ2-7
d_gene: .
CDR3nt: TGTGCCAGCAGTTACTCGACAGGTTACGAGCAGTACTTC
CDR3aa: CASSYSTGYEQYF

v_gene: TRBV27
abundance: .
j_gene: TRBJ1-2
d_gene: TRBD1
CDR3nt: TGTGCCAGCAGTGCCTGGACAGGGACTGGCTACACCTTC
CDR3aa: CASSAWTGTGYTF

v_gene: TRBV10-1
abundance: medium-sized
j_gene: TRBJ1-1
d_gene: .
CDR3nt: TGCGCCCAGGGTTCGCGAGCGGGCACTGAAGCTTTCTTT
CDR3aa: CAQGSRAGTEAFF

v_gene: TRBV27
abundance: once
j_gene: TRBJ2-3
d_gene: .
CDR3nt: TGTGCCAGCAGGGGTCGAGGGGCGGGGGACAAAGAGACGCAGTATTTT
CDR3aa: CASRGRGAGDKETQYF

v_gene: TRBV4-1
abundance: few
j_gene: TRBJ2-7
d_gene: TRBD1
CDR3nt: TGCGCCAGCAGCCAAATTTGGGACAGTACCTACGAGCAGTACTTC
CDR3aa: CASSQIWDSTYEQYF

v_gene: TRBV4-3
abundance: .
j_gene: TRBJ1-1
d_gene: .
CDR3nt: TGCGCCAGCAGCCAAGAACCGGGGTTAAACACTGAAGCTTTCTTT
CDR3aa: CASSQEPGLNTEAFF

v_gene: TRBV10-2
abundance: medium-sized
j_gene: TRBJ2-1
d_gene: .
CDR3nt: TGCGCCATAACGGACGTGAGCTCCTACAATGAGCAGTTCTTC
CDR3aa: CAITDVSSYNEQFF

v_gene: TRBV10-3
abundance: .
j_gene: TRBJ2-2
d_gene: .
CDR3nt: TGTGCCACTTTACCTAGGGACACCGGGGAGCTGTTTTTT
CDR3aa: CATLPRDTGELFF

v_gene: TRBV6-1
abundance: .
j_gene: TRBJ2-3
d_gene: .
CDR3nt: TGTGCCAGCAGTGAGGCCGTCTTTTCGCACACAGATACGCAGTATTTT
CDR3aa: CASSEAVFSHTDTQYF

v_gene: TRBV6-1
abundance: .
j_gene: TRBJ2-1
d_gene: .
CDR3nt: TGTGCCAGCAAAAGCGCCTCTAAGCGGGAGCAGTTCTTC
CDR3aa: CASKSASKREQFF

v_gene: TRBV6-1
abundance: .
j_gene: TRBJ2-5
d_gene: TRBD2
CDR3nt: TGTGCCAGCAGTGAAATAGCGGGGGGGCAAGAGACCCAGTACTTC
CDR3aa: CASSEIAGGQETQYF